This TCR beta chain was identified during a study of blood T cells in healthy people across ages. A J-beta primer mix and a sample-barcoded 5' primer were used in a second PCR of about 7 to 11 cycles. MiXCR, run by TCRdb on the 5' RACE reads, gives a single entry per CDR3 protein. The sample includes about 1.4 million distinct CDR3 sequences, 45% to 70% seen only once; the top ten take roughly 7%. The CDR3 is 13 residues long. The germline V and J ends were trimmed by 4 bases and 4 bases, with 11 bases remaining between them. Germline loops: CDR1 SGHVS, CDR2 FNYEAQ. Russia was home to the donors, healthy Caucasian individuals aged roughly 6 to 95. Donors gave approximately 9.9 milliliters of peripheral blood apiece. RNA extraction gave at least 5 micrograms of total RNA per sample.

J is TRBJ2-7 and V is TRBV7-6; D is undetermined. This clonotype was obtained from a man aged 18 to 35 in good health. Sequenced material: blood. CDR3 sequence: CASSSPGRYEQYF. As DNA, the CDR3 is TGTGCCAGCAGCTCCCCCGGTCGGTACGAGCAGTACTTC.